This T cell receptor (beta chain) is drawn from a study of molecular identifiers for immune sequencing clone quantification. Points from the study as a whole: Highly expanded clone sizes could be underestimated by identical TCR molecules that share a barcode. Jurkat TCR RNA from one cell was spiked into about 1 million naive cells, and it was reportedly detectable there.

TCRdb re-called the PCR reads through MiXCR, storing one row per CDR3 protein. The data hold about 640,000 distinct CDR3 sequences, with 20% observed a single time. This clonotype was observed at least ten times. The antigen is unknown. This CDR3 is built from 15 residues. The V segment lost 9 bases and the J segment 4 bases; nucleotides outside the gene matches: 10. CDR1 is LNHDA, CDR2 SQIVND, per germline (reference sequence). The sequenced sample consisted of naive CD8+ T cells from blood, with Jurkat cell RNA spiked in. Subset here: FACS-sorted CD8+CD4-CCR7+CD45RA+ naive T cells. The rearrangement joins TRBV19 to TRBJ2-2; 8 bases are a match to TRBD1. The sequence was collected from a human donor in good health. Some libraries in this study had Jurkat cell RNA spiked in. This CDR3 is CASFIATGGTGELFF. For the CDR3, the DNA is TGTGCCAGCTTTATTGCTACAGGGGGCACCGGGGAGCTGTTTTTT.